A selection of T cell receptor beta chains follows, all from one sample in a study of cytomegalovirus exposure and HLA in healthy donors. The method was immunoSEQ multiplex PCR; TCRdb's version includes in-frame clones alone and lacks a portion of them. This sample has fewer than 250,000 clones; around nine tenths occur once, and the top ten carry approximately 2%. The sample consisted of PBMCs. All receptors come from a woman in her late teens or twenties in good health and CMV-seronegative. The CDR3 runs from the conserved cysteine through the conserved F or W. Fields, in order: V gene, J gene, clone size, D gene, CDR3 protein, CDR3 DNA. A D gene is named only where the DNA matches it firmly. For some rows the clone size is stated as once, few or many, or as a class when expanded; others skip it.

>TRBV29-1|TRBJ1-3|NA|NA
CSVSTGTSGNTIYF
TGCAGCGTTTCTACAGGGACCTCTGGAAACACCATATATTTT
>TRBV7-7|TRBJ2-7|NA|TRBD1
CASSLGAGGTYEQYF
TGTGCTAGCAGCTTAGGGGCAGGGGGAACCTACGAGCAGTACTTC
>TRBV5-1|TRBJ2-5|NA|TRBD2
CASSLYSGVGSNGQETQYF
TGCGCCAGCAGCTTGTATAGCGGGGTTGGCTCTAATGGACAAGAGACCCAGTACTTC
>TRBV5-3|TRBJ1-6|NA|TRBD1
CARSLMGSGTGPDSPLHF
TGTGCCAGAAGCCTGATGGGGTCCGGGACAGGGCCGGATTCACCCCTCCACTTT
>TRBV5-5|TRBJ1-2|NA|NA
CASSLEGDMVYGYTF
TGTGCCAGCAGCTTGGAGGGGGATATGGTCTATGGCTACACCTTC
>TRBV29-1|TRBJ2-5|once|TRBD2
CSVDGTSGGAETQYF
TGCAGCGTTGATGGGACTAGCGGGGGGGCAGAGACCCAGTACTTC
>TRBV4-1|TRBJ2-7|NA|NA
CASSRNQGSPYEQYF
TGCGCCAGCAGCCGCAACCAGGGTTCCCCCTACGAGCAGTACTTC
>TRBV7-2|TRBJ2-2|NA|NA
CASSFGGPGELFF
TGTGCCAGCAGCTTTGGGGGCCCCGGGGAGCTGTTTTTT
>TRBV28|TRBJ2-6|NA|NA
CASSFSFPGANVLTF
TGTGCCAGCAGTTTTTCTTTCCCTGGGGCCAACGTCCTGACTTTC
>TRBV23-1|TRBJ1-4|NA|TRBD1
CASSQSFEDRDEKLFF
TGCGCCAGCAGTCAATCTTTCGAGGACAGGGACGAAAAACTGTTTTTT
>TRBV28|TRBJ1-5|NA|NA
CASSLPDNPSNQPQHF
TGTGCCAGCAGTTTACCTGACAATCCTAGCAATCAGCCCCAGCATTTT
>TRBV7-9|TRBJ2-5|few|TRBD2
CASSFGLAGEETQYF
TGTGCCAGCAGCTTCGGACTAGCGGGGGAGGAGACCCAGTACTTC
>TRBV5-4|TRBJ1-6|NA|NA
CASSPGLFNSPLHF
TGTGCCAGCAGCCCCGGACTCTTCAATTCACCCCTCCACTTT
>TRBV4-2|TRBJ2-7|NA|TRBD1
CASSPNGQGGLEQYF
TGTGCCAGCAGCCCGAATGGACAGGGAGGCCTCGAGCAGTACTTC
>TRBV6-5|TRBJ1-5|once|NA
CASSYGGNQPQHF
TGTGCCAGCAGTTACGGAGGCAATCAGCCCCAGCATTTT
>TRBV6-1|TRBJ1-5|NA|NA
CASSAELNQPQHF
TGTGCCAGCAGTGCGGAGTTAAACCAGCCCCAGCATTTT
>TRBV7-2|TRBJ2-1|NA|NA
CASSPLHNRHEQFF
TGTGCCAGCAGCCCGCTACACAACAGGCATGAGCAGTTCTTC
>TRBV7-9|TRBJ1-5|NA|TRBD1
CASSPGQGWEQYQPQHF
TGTGCCAGCAGCCCCGGACAGGGGTGGGAACAATACCAGCCCCAGCATTTT
>TRBV5-1|TRBJ2-5|NA|NA
CASSLAPLGLQETQYF
TGCGCCAGCAGCTTGGCCCCCCTGGGACTTCAAGAGACCCAGTACTTC
>TRBV9|TRBJ1-1|NA|TRBD1
CASSVGTGGVTEAFF
TGTGCCAGCAGCGTCGGGACAGGGGGGGTCACTGAAGCTTTCTTT
>TRBV18|TRBJ2-1|NA|NA
CASSPSTGNDEQFF
TGTGCCAGCTCACCCTCTACAGGCAACGATGAGCAGTTCTTC
>TRBV11-2|TRBJ2-5|once|NA
CASSPGAGQETQYF
TGTGCCAGCAGCCCAGGGGCGGGCCAAGAGACCCAGTACTTC
>TRBV11-3|TRBJ2-4|NA|NA
CASSLDRGANLAKNIQYF
TGTGCCAGCAGCTTAGATCGTGGAGCTAATCTAGCCAAAAACATTCAGTACTTC
>TRBV29-1|TRBJ2-7|NA|TRBD1
CSVRNRGSYEQYF
TGCAGCGTACGAAACAGGGGATCCTACGAGCAGTACTTC
>TRBV4-1|TRBJ2-7|once|TRBD1
CASSLTGTGSYEQYF
TGCGCCAGCAGCCTCACCGGGACAGGCTCCTACGAGCAGTACTTC
>TRBV18|TRBJ2-7|NA|TRBD1
CASSASTGNEQYF
TGTGCCAGCTCAGCATCGACAGGGAACGAGCAGTACTTC
>TRBV6-4|TRBJ2-1|once|TRBD2
CASSDRAGAVDEQFF
TGTGCCAGCAGTGACCGGGCGGGAGCGGTTGATGAGCAGTTCTTC
>TRBV4-3|TRBJ2-3|NA|NA
CASSPIGGVNTQYF
TGCGCCAGCAGCCCAATAGGGGGGGTAAATACGCAGTATTTT
>TRBV30|TRBJ1-5|NA|NA
CAWSVSGGSDQPQHF
TGTGCCTGGAGTGTATCCGGGGGATCGGATCAGCCCCAGCATTTT
>TRBV7-7|TRBJ2-7|NA|NA
CASSLGGGSEQYF
TGTGCTAGCAGCTTAGGAGGAGGATCCGAGCAGTACTTC
>TRBV19|TRBJ2-7|few|NA
CASREGPLSYEQYF
TGTGCCAGTAGAGAGGGTCCCCTCTCCTACGAGCAGTACTTC
>TRBV28|TRBJ2-7|few|NA
CASSTQGYDEQYF
TGTGCCAGCAGTACCCAGGGTTACGACGAGCAGTACTTC
>TRBV18|TRBJ1-5|NA|TRBD1
CASSPQGAVQPQHF
TGTGCCAGCTCACCACAGGGGGCAGTTCAGCCCCAGCATTTT
>TRBV18|TRBJ1-2|NA|TRBD1
CASSQDRDYGYTF
TGTGCCAGCTCACAAGACAGGGACTATGGCTACACCTTC
>TRBV19|TRBJ2-3|once|NA
CASSPRKGTDTQYF
TGTGCCAGTAGTCCGAGGAAGGGGACAGATACGCAGTATTTT
>TRBV19|TRBJ1-5|once|TRBD1
CASSIANRGFQPQHF
TGTGCCAGTAGTATAGCTAACAGGGGTTTTCAGCCCCAGCATTTT
>TRBV5-6|TRBJ1-2|once|NA
CASSSTGVYGYTF
TGTGCCAGCAGCTCTACAGGAGTCTATGGCTACACCTTC
>TRBV5-1|TRBJ2-3|NA|NA
CASSLGLRTDTQYF
TGCGCCAGCAGCTTGGGACTACGCACAGATACGCAGTATTTT
>TRBV7-2|TRBJ2-5|NA|TRBD2
CASSFSGIEETQYF
TGTGCCAGCAGCTTTAGCGGGATCGAAGAGACCCAGTACTTC
>TRBV20-1|TRBJ2-1|NA|TRBD1
CSASDKGAAFF
TGCAGTGCTAGCGATAAGGGGGCCGCGTTCTTC
>TRBV6-5|TRBJ1-2|NA|NA
CASRPTDSNIYGYTF
TGTGCCAGCAGGCCGACAGACTCCAATATCTATGGCTACACCTTC
>TRBV5-1|TRBJ2-7|NA|TRBD1
CASSLGDRGLLGEQYF
TGCGCCAGCAGCTTGGGGGACAGGGGGCTCCTAGGGGAGCAGTACTTC
>TRBV5-8|TRBJ2-5|NA|NA
CASSPGTRLGTQYF
TGTGCCAGCAGCCCGGGGACTCGCTTGGGGACCCAGTACTTC
>TRBV29-1|TRBJ2-7|NA|NA
CSVIPGVSYEQYF
TGCAGCGTTATACCAGGGGTCTCCTACGAGCAGTACTTC
>TRBV19|TRBJ2-1|NA|NA
CASSIGRAGVTRTVWNEQFF
TGTGCCAGTAGTATCGGGCGGGCGGGGGTTACAAGGACAGTTTGGAATGAGCAGTTCTTC
>TRBV28|TRBJ1-2|NA|TRBD1
CASSSGTGGQGDGYTF
TGTGCCAGCAGTTCCGGGACAGGGGGCCAGGGGGATGGCTACACCTTC
>TRBV2|TRBJ1-1|NA|TRBD1
CASSDGQGGEAFF
TGTGCCAGCAGTGACGGACAGGGGGGTGAAGCTTTCTTT
>TRBV9|TRBJ1-4|few|NA
CASSVDGTENEKLFF
TGTGCCAGCAGCGTAGACGGGACTGAAAATGAAAAACTGTTTTTT
>TRBV25-1|TRBJ2-1|NA|TRBD2
CASSELAGVGYNEQFF
TGTGCCAGCAGTGAATTAGCGGGGGTGGGGTACAATGAGCAGTTCTTC